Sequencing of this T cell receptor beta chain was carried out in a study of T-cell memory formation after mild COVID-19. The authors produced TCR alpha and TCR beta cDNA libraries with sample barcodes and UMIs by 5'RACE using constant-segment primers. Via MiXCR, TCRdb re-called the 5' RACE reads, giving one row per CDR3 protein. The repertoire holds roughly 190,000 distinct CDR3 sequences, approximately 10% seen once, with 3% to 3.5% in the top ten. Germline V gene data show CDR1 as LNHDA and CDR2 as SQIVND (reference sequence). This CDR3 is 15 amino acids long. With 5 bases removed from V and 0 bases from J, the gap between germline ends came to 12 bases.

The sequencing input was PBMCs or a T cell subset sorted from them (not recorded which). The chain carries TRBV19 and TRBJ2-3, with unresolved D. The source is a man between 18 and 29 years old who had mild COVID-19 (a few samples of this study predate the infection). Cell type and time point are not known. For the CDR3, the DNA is TGTGCCAGTAGTGGCACAGAGGCTAGCACAGATACGCAGTATTTT. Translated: CASSGTEASTDTQYF.